The next 30 T cell receptor beta chains were all read from a single sample in a study of CD8 T cells in Susac syndrome. Reverse transcription of roughly 0.5 to 1 ug RNA used random hexamers. TCRdb ran MiXCR on the immunoSEQ multiplex PCR reads and lists one entry per CDR3 protein. The sample yields fewer than 350,000 distinct CDR3 sequences, about 88% seen once. The specimen was CD8+ T cells from PBMCs. The receptor source for this set is a human donor with multiple sclerosis.

The chain has TRBV5-1 and TRBJ2-3; a weak D match, TRBD1 (5 bases). This CDR3 is 15 amino acids long. Between the trimmed V and J ends, which lost 1 base and 3 bases, there was a span of 12 bases. Germline V gene sequence: CDR1 SGHRS, CDR2 YFSETQ. The CDR3 sequence is CASSLLGVTTDTQYF. The CDR3 DNA reads TGCGCCAGCAGCTTGCTAGGGGTGACGACAGATACGCAGTATTTT. Filled out from reference TRBV5-1 and TRBJ2-3, the complete variable domain reads KAGVTQTPRYLIKTRGQQVTLSCSPISGHRSVSWYQQTPGQGLQFLFEYFSETQRNKGNFPGRFSGRQFSNSRSEMNVSTLELGDSALYLCASSLLGVTTDTQYFGPGTRLTVL.

J is TRBJ2-3 and V is TRBV6-1, with 10 bases fitting TRBD2. The CDR3 is made up of 16 amino acids. Germline values: CDR1 MNHNS, CDR2 SASEGT. The J segment lost 2 bases and the V segment lost 5 bases, leaving 7 bases of the junction unmatched. The CDR3 nucleotides read TGTGCCAGCAGTCCGTGGACTAGCGGATCCACAGATACGCAGTATTTT. Its translation is CASSPWTSGSTDTQYF.

The sample holds one count of this clonotype. V is TRBV7-9 and J is TRBJ2-1; 8 bases are a match to TRBD1. Trimming at V came to 5 bases and at J to 8 bases, leaving 8 bases not matched to a gene. Per the germline V gene, CDR1 is SEHNR and CDR2 is FQNEAQ (reference sequence). The CDR3 consists of 14 residues. The CDR3 spells CASSSRDRNDEQFF. Written as DNA, the CDR3 is TGTGCCAGCAGCAGCCGGGACAGGAACGATGAGCAGTTCTTC.

V gene TRBV12-3 or TRBV12-4 combines with J gene TRBJ1-6; 11 bases match TRBD1. With 6 bases clipped from V and 9 bases from J, the junction kept 7 bases outside the gene matches. There are 15 residues in the CDR3. The CDR3 DNA reads as TGTGCCAGCAGCCCTTCGGGACAGGGGGTTTCACCCCTCCACTTT. This encodes CASSPSGQGVSPLHF.

V is TRBV2 and J is TRBJ2-1; 9 bases are shared with TRBD2. The CDR3 has 15 residues. V dropped 3 bases and J dropped 9; count of bases not matched to a gene: 9. Germline V gene data show CDR1 as SNHLY and CDR2 as FYNNEI. This chain's CDR3 is CASSERGRGFGEQFF. CDR3 coding DNA: TGTGCCAGCAGTGAGCGCGGGAGGGGTTTTGGTGAGCAGTTCTTC.

This chain uses TRBV5-4 with TRBJ2-7; no clear D gene. Trimming cost V 3 bases and J 11 bases, with 12 bases left between them. There are 11 residues in the CDR3. CDR1 and CDR2 (germline): SGHNT, YYREEE (reference sequence). The chain's CDR3 is CASSYGPWEYF. The CDR3 coding sequence is TGTGCCAGCAGCTACGGACCATGGGAGTACTTC.

This chain links TRBV4-3 with TRBJ2-5; weak D call: TRBD2 (5 bases). There are 13 residues in the CDR3. V was pared by 1 base and J by 7 bases, with 10 bases between. Germline lookup yields CDR1 LGHNA and CDR2 YSLEER. CDR3 sequence reads: CASSQGPRGTQYF. The CDR3 region has the DNA TGCGCCAGCAGCCAAGGACCCCGGGGGACCCAGTACTTC.

V usage is TRBV24-1 and J usage is TRBJ2-2; D is uncertain. Trimming pared 2 bases from V and 0 bases from J, leaving 6 bases between. The CDR3 runs 15 residues. The V gene's germline CDR1 is KGHDR and CDR2 SFDVKD. DNA for the CDR3: TGTGCCACCAGTGATTACTGGGCGAACACCGGGGAGCTGTTTTTT. It encodes CATSDYWANTGELFF.

This chain connects TRBV3-1 to TRBJ2-3; D is uncertain. Germline-derived CDR1 and CDR2 are LGHDT and YNNKEL (reference sequence). V was shortened by 2 bases and J by 1 base, with 7 bases between the two germline ends. The CDR3 consists of 14 residues. As DNA, the CDR3 is TGTGCCAGCAGCCAAACTCAGGGCACAGATACGCAGTATTTT. It translates to CASSQTQGTDTQYF.

The chain uses TRBV11-1 and TRBJ2-7, with TRBD1 matching 8 bases. From germline, CDR1 is SGHAT and CDR2 FQDESV (reference sequence). V gave up 3 bases and J gave up 3 bases; unmatched junction bases: 7. The CDR3 spans 15 residues. The CDR3 bases are TGTGCCAGCAGCTTCGGGACAGGTTTGTACTACGAGCAGTACTTC. Protein product: CASSFGTGLYYEQYF.

The CDR3 DNA sequence: TGTGCCAGCAGCCAACGACAGGGTAGCTCCTACGAGCAGTACTTC. Protein: CASSQRQGSSYEQYF. This chain uses TRBV4-2 with TRBJ2-7; 7 nucleotides align to TRBD1. Trimming took 2 bases from V and 0 from J; bases not matched to a gene: 4. Germline V gene sequence: CDR1 LGHNA, CDR2 YNFKEQ. This CDR3 comprises 15 residues.

This sequence joins TRBV19 and TRBJ2-2, with D possibly TRBD1 on 6 matching bases. Germline assignment: CDR1 LNHDA and CDR2 SQIVND (reference sequence). The CDR3 runs 14 residues. V lost 7 bases and J 5 bases, leaving 14 bases between the germline ends. The CDR3 region has the DNA TGTGCCAGTATCGCGCAGGGGAATACCGGGGAGCTGTTTTTT. This sequence encodes CASIAQGNTGELFF.

The rearrangement joins TRBV9 to TRBJ2-5; possible D gene TRBD1, 6 bases. V was clipped by 3 bases and J by 1 base, with 7 bases between them. The CDR3 totals 13 residues. The germline CDR1 and CDR2 sequences are SGDLS and YYNGEE. CDR3 sequence reads: CASSGTVQETQYF. CDR3 coding DNA: TGTGCCAGCAGCGGGACAGTCCAAGAGACCCAGTACTTC.

Only one count was recorded for this clonotype. CDR3 DNA sequence: TGCGCCAGCAGCCACTGGACAGCAGACAATGAGCAGTTCTTC. Translating it yields CASSHWTADNEQFF. This sequence joins TRBV5-1 and TRBJ2-1; D possibly corresponds to TRBD1 (6 bases). CDR1 and CDR2 (germline): SGHRS, YFSETQ. V was pared by 4 bases and J by 5 bases, with 13 bases between. The CDR3 loop spans 14 amino acids.

The V gene is TRBV5-1, the J gene TRBJ1-5; D perhaps matches TRBD1 (6 bases). Deletions cut 5 bases from V and 10 bases from J, with 37 bases between. The CDR3 is made up of 20 amino acids. CDR1 and CDR2 from the germline V gene are SGHRS and YFSETQ. The CDR3 DNA sequence: TGCGCCAGCAGGGGGAGGGTGCAAAACGGACAGACAACATGTTCCGTTCCCCAGCATTTT. Its protein is CASRGRVQNGQTTCSVPQHF.

The chain combines TRBV7-9 with TRBJ2-5, with 9 bases aligning to TRBD2. Trimming took 3 bases from V and 0 from J; bases not matched to a gene: 2. The CDR3 has 15 amino acids. CDR1 is SEHNR and CDR2 is FQNEAQ in the germline V gene (reference sequence). The CDR3 sequence: CASSFPSGNQETQYF. CDR3 in DNA: TGTGCCAGCAGCTTCCCTAGCGGGAACCAAGAGACCCAGTACTTC.

This rearrangement joins TRBV18 to TRBJ1-1; no firm D call. The CDR3 totals 12 residues. Between the trimmed V and J ends, which lost 9 bases and 0 bases, there was a span of 8 bases. From germline, CDR1 is KGHSH and CDR2 LQKENI. The CDR3 nucleotides read TGTGCCAGTAGTCCCTTGAACACTGAAGCTTTCTTT. Protein sequence: CASSPLNTEAFF.

This chain uses TRBV27 with TRBJ2-3; TRBD2 agrees at 8 bases. Germline CDR1 is MNHEY and CDR2 is SMNVEV (reference sequence). The CDR3 runs to 14 residues. The V gene end was trimmed by 10 bases and the J gene end by 1 base; junction bases not matched to a gene: 7. The CDR3 region is CATREGLGTDTQYF. The CDR3 region has the DNA TGTGCCACCCGGGAGGGGCTGGGCACAGATACGCAGTATTTT.

J is TRBJ2-7 and V is TRBV28, with a weak D call TRBD1 (5 bases). The CDR3 runs to 18 residues. V gave up 3 bases and J gave up 0 bases, with 21 bases separating them. The V gene's germline CDR1 is MDHEN and CDR2 SYDVKM. The CDR3 here is CASSLELRTTSSSYEQYF. The CDR3 nucleotides are TGTGCCAGCAGTTTGGAACTCCGGACAACCAGCAGCTCCTACGAGCAGTACTTC.

The genes are TRBV30 and TRBJ2-2; D is unresolved. The CDR3 spans 13 residues. V lost 0 bases to trimming and J lost 1 base, with 3 bases between them. Germline V gene sequence: CDR1 GTSNPN, CDR2 SVGIG (reference sequence). The CDR3 DNA reads TGTGCCTGGAGTGTTAAGAACACCGGGGAGCTGTTTTTT. It codes for CAWSVKNTGELFF.

Here the CDR3 DNA reads TGTGCCAGCAGTCTTCGGCGAGAGTGGTACTTC. Protein sequence: CASSLRREWYF. The chain couples TRBV27 to TRBJ2-7; D gene ambiguous. Germline lookup yields CDR1 MNHEY and CDR2 SMNVEV (reference sequence). Trimming cost V 5 bases and J 12 bases, with 14 bases left between them. CDR3 length: 11 residues.

This chain connects TRBV28 to TRBJ2-1; 9 positions agree with TRBD2. This CDR3 contains 16 residues. V trimming: 5 bases; J trimming: 7 bases; junction bases outside the gene matches: 12. Germline V CDR1 and CDR2: MDHEN, SYDVKM. CDR3 region: CASSLTFSGSINEQFF. The CDR3, as DNA: TGTGCCAGCAGTCTAACCTTTAGCGGGAGTATAAATGAGCAGTTCTTC.

This clonotype was observed once. The V call is TRBV6-5, the J call TRBJ2-5; D may be TRBD2 (6 bases). Trimming shortened V by 4 bases and J by 1 base, and 10 bases separated the two germline ends. The CDR3 sequence is 14 residues long. Germline V lookup: CDR1 MNHEY, CDR2 SVGAGI. The CDR3 DNA sequence: TGTGCCAGCAGTTTTCTGGGACTCCAAGAGACCCAGTACTTC. Its translation: CASSFLGLQETQYF.

This chain uses TRBV5-5 with TRBJ2-2, with 11 bases fitting TRBD1. The CDR3 consists of 19 residues. Germline CDR1 SGHKS, CDR2 YYEKEE (reference sequence). V was pared by 5 bases and J by 5 bases, with 17 bases of the junction left unmatched. The CDR3 nucleotides are TGTGCCAGCAGACCCCCCGTTTCAGGACAGGGGGCTCGGACCGGGGAGCTGTTTTTT. Its translation: CASRPPVSGQGARTGELFF.

The chain employs TRBV12-3 or TRBV12-4 and TRBJ2-7, with 12 nucleotides matching TRBD2. The CDR3 is 15 residues long. The V and J ends lost 4 bases and 1 base, in that order; junction bases with no gene match: 2. CDR3 DNA: TGTGCCAGCAGTTGGACTAGCGGGGCATCCTACGAGCAGTACTTC. It codes for CASSWTSGASYEQYF.

The rearrangement uses TRBV20-1 and TRBJ2-1; the match to TRBD2 covers 12 bases. Trimming cost V 1 base and J 1 base; bases outside gene matches: 14. CDR3 size: 20 residues. In germline, CDR1 is DFQATT, CDR2 SNEGSKA (reference sequence). The CDR3 DNA reads TGCAGTGCTAGAGCGTTTGCCGGACTAGCGGGGAAATTTTCCTACAATGAGCAGTTCTTC. Its protein is CSARAFAGLAGKFSYNEQFF.

In its sample, this clonotype was seen a few times. The chain employs TRBV6-1 and TRBJ2-1, with D tentatively TRBD1 (5 bases). Germline assignment: CDR1 MNHNS and CDR2 SASEGT. The CDR3 runs 16 residues. V was trimmed by 7 bases and J by 4 bases, leaving 20 bases between them. CDR3 sequence (DNA): TGTGCCAGCAAATTGACAGCCAACCGTCCTTACAATGAGCAGTTCTTC. It codes for CASKLTANRPYNEQFF.

V usage is TRBV5-8 and J usage is TRBJ2-3; D not certain. CDR1 is SGHTS and CDR2 is YDEGEE in the germline V gene. This CDR3 spans 17 amino acids. Trimming removed 4 bases from V and 2 bases from J, with 20 bases in between. The CDR3 nucleotides read TGTGCCAGCAGCGCCCCCGGGTCTTTAAAATACACAGATACGCAGTATTTT. Its translation is CASSAPGSLKYTDTQYF.

This clonotype has a handful of counts. V is TRBV27 and J is TRBJ2-7, with D uncertain. This CDR3 spans 16 amino acids. V gave up 5 bases and J gave up 5 bases, with 22 bases separating them. From germline, CDR1 is MNHEY and CDR2 SMNVEV (reference sequence). The CDR3 here is CASSPTTKEGRDEQYF. CDR3 in DNA: TGTGCCAGCAGTCCCACCACGAAGGAAGGACGCGACGAGCAGTACTTC.

The V call is TRBV20-1, the J call TRBJ2-7; D not resolved. Germline assignment: CDR1 DFQATT and CDR2 SNEGSKA (reference sequence). CDR3 length equals 12 residues. V gave up 1 base and J gave up 0 bases, with 4 bases separating them. The CDR3 coding sequence is TGCAGTGCTAGAGGTGCCTCCTACGAGCAGTACTTC. It is translated as CSARGASYEQYF.